Below are 22 T cell receptor beta chains sequenced from a single sample in a study of identical twins (dated by TCRdb to 2016 to 2018). Library method: 5' RACE. The sequencer listed for this sample is Illumina HiSeq 2000. TCRdb's own reprocessing of the public reads used fastp at Q25 and MiXCR and kept productive beta chains. Every CDR3 protein is listed once, alongside the most common genes and DNA of its rows. This sample is represented by some 600,000 distinct CDR3 sequences; about 7.6% of them were singletons. 1.6% of the sample rests with the top ten. These data were likewise used in another study, on yellow fever vaccine responses in identical twins.

Source material: PBMCs. These receptors were collected from a woman between 18 and 29 years old in good health.

The V and J genes are TRBV19 and TRBJ2-3, with D uncertain. CDR1 LNHDA and CDR2 SQIVND come from the germline V gene (reference sequence). V lost 5 bases to trimming and J lost 2 bases, with 11 bases between them. The CDR3 spans 14 residues. As DNA, the CDR3 is TGTGCCAGTAGTTCAAGTCAGCACACAGATACGCAGTATTTT. Translated: CASSSSQHTDTQYF.

The V call is TRBV5-5, the J call TRBJ2-1, with TRBD2 identical over 9 bases. This CDR3 contains 17 residues. V trimming: 1 base; J trimming: 8 bases; junction bases outside the gene matches: 13. The germline V gene encodes CDR1 SGHKS and CDR2 YYEKEE (reference sequence). The CDR3 here is CASSLFKGGGRGYEQFF. Written as DNA, the CDR3 is TGTGCCAGCAGCTTGTTTAAGGGGGGCGGGAGGGGGTATGAGCAGTTCTTC. Variable domain in full (rest from reference TRBV5-5 and TRBJ2-1): DAGVTQSPTHLIKTRGQQVTLRCSPISGHKSVSWYQQVLGQGPQFIFQYYEKEERGRGNFPDRFSARQFPNYSSELNVNALLLGDSALYLCASSLFKGGGRGYEQFFGPGTRLTVL.

This clonotype was counted ten times or more. V gene TRBV10-1 combines with J gene TRBJ1-2; D not resolved. V lost 4 bases and J 2 bases, leaving 8 bases between the germline ends. In germline, CDR1 is WNHNN, CDR2 SYGVQD (reference sequence). The CDR3 runs 13 residues. The CDR3 loop reads CASSGGRNYGYTF. CDR3 nucleotide sequence: TGCGCCAGCAGTGGCGGCCGAAACTATGGCTACACCTTC.

The chain employs TRBV20-1 and TRBJ2-5; maybe TRBD1 (5 bases). Between the trimmed V and J ends, which lost 0 bases and 4 bases, there was a span of 9 bases. The CDR3 spans 13 residues. In germline, CDR1 is DFQATT, CDR2 SNEGSKA (reference sequence). In DNA form, the CDR3 reads TGCAGTGCTAGAGACAGGGCAAGAGAGACCCAGTACTTC. Protein product: CSARDRARETQYF.

This clonotype has a count of ten or more. The V call is TRBV28, the J call TRBJ2-1, with D possibly matching TRBD1 (6 bases). This CDR3 has 14 residues. V shed 3 bases and J shed 9 bases, with 15 bases lying between them. CDR1 and CDR2 from the germline V gene are MDHEN and SYDVKM. CDR3 sequence: CASSFPRQGSEQFF. In nucleotides, the CDR3 is TGTGCCAGCAGTTTCCCCAGGCAGGGGAGTGAGCAGTTCTTC.

This clonotype was observed a few times. The rearrangement joins TRBV20-1 to TRBJ1-4, with D unclear. There are 13 residues in the CDR3. The germline V and J ends were trimmed by 7 bases and 8 bases, with 17 bases remaining between them. Germline CDR1 DFQATT, CDR2 SNEGSKA (reference sequence). In DNA, the CDR3 is TGCAGTGTTCGGGCCCGGGAAACCGAAAAACTGTTTTTT. Amino acid sequence: CSVRARETEKLFF.

This clonotype was observed a handful of times. The rearrangement uses TRBV7-2 and TRBJ2-7, with 11 positions matching TRBD2. V shed 3 bases and J 6 bases; nucleotides not matched to a gene: 1. From germline, CDR1 is SGHTA and CDR2 FQGNSA. There are 13 residues in the CDR3. CDR3 nucleotides: TGTGCCAGCAGCTTTGGACTAGCGGGCGAGCAGTACTTC. Translated: CASSFGLAGEQYF.

The V and J genes are TRBV11-2 and TRBJ1-4; no clear D gene. The V end lost 8 bases, the J end lost 0 bases, and 13 bases lay between the germline ends. The CDR3 covers 15 residues. Per germline, CDR1 SGHAT and CDR2 FQNNGV. CDR3 sequence: CASQPWTTTNEKLFF. For the CDR3, the DNA is TGTGCCAGCCAACCTTGGACCACAACTAATGAAAAACTGTTTTTT.

This clonotype was recorded many times. The chain links TRBV5-1 to TRBJ2-4; 10 nucleotides line up with TRBD1. This CDR3 has 16 residues. Germline CDR1 is SGHRS and CDR2 is YFSETQ. The junction had 11 bases not matched to a gene; V was cut back by 3 bases and J by 8 bases. CDR3 sequence reads: CASSSRPGQGMDIQYF. DNA for the CDR3: TGCGCCAGCAGCTCCCGCCCGGGACAGGGGATGGACATTCAGTACTTC.

This clonotype was seen a few times. V usage is TRBV6-6 and J usage is TRBJ2-7; TRBD2 might be the D (5 bases). With 8 bases removed from V and 6 bases from J, the gap between germline ends came to 17 bases. This CDR3 has 13 residues. Germline loops: CDR1 MNHNY, CDR2 SVGAGI (reference sequence). CDR3 amino acids: CASAGERVGEQYF. The CDR3 DNA sequence: TGTGCCAGCGCGGGCGAGAGGGTGGGCGAGCAGTACTTC.

This clonotype occurred a few times. V gene TRBV24-1 combines with J gene TRBJ2-3; TRBD2 agrees at 8 bases. The V and J ends lost 1 base and 7 bases, in that order; junction bases with no gene match: 6. Germline-derived CDR1 and CDR2 are KGHDR and SFDVKD. The CDR3 is 15 amino acids. CDR3 residues: CATSDFSGGRYTQYF. The CDR3 coding sequence is TGTGCCACCAGTGATTTTTCGGGAGGGCGATATACGCAGTATTTT.

This clonotype was observed at least ten times. This rearrangement joins TRBV3-1 to TRBJ2-1, with 9 positions matching TRBD2. Per germline, CDR1 LGHDT and CDR2 YNNKEL (reference sequence). The CDR3 loop spans 15 amino acids. V trimming: 0 bases; J trimming: 6 bases; junction bases outside the gene matches: 3. The CDR3 DNA follows: TGTGCCAGCAGCCAAGACCTAGCGGGAATCAATGAGCAGTTCTTC. This gives the protein CASSQDLAGINEQFF.

This chain links TRBV5-1 with TRBJ2-2, with D unclear. This CDR3 region has 16 residues. V lost 0 bases and J 0 bases, leaving 9 bases between the germline ends. From germline, CDR1 is SGHRS and CDR2 YFSETQ. The CDR3 reads CASSLGRRANTGELFF. For the CDR3, the DNA is TGCGCCAGCAGCTTGGGGCGACGCGCGAACACCGGGGAGCTGTTTTTT. The full variable domain, with the rest looked up from reference TRBV5-1 and TRBJ2-2, is KAGVTQTPRYLIKTRGQQVTLSCSPISGHRSVSWYQQTPGQGLQFLFEYFSETQRNKGNFPGRFSGRQFSNSRSEMNVSTLELGDSALYLCASSLGRRANTGELFFGEGSRLTVL.

This clonotype was counted only a few times. The chain is built from TRBV6-9 and TRBJ2-1; D might be TRBD2 (6 bases). V was pared by 7 bases and J by 10 bases, with 29 bases between. Germline V gene data show CDR1 as MNHGY and CDR2 as SVAAGI. The CDR3 covers 17 residues. As DNA, the CDR3 is TGTGCCAGCACCCGGGACTCTAGCCCACTAGTTGATGGAGAGCAGTTCTTC. It encodes CASTRDSSPLVDGEQFF.

The chain carries TRBV10-3 and TRBJ1-2; no reliable D call. Germline values: CDR1 ENHRY, CDR2 SYGVKD. With 9 bases removed from V and 8 bases from J, the gap between germline ends came to 22 bases. CDR3 length: 14 residues. CDR3 DNA sequence: TGTGCCATTAATACGGGCCGCACCTCCTTCGGCTACACCTTC. It yields the protein CAINTGRTSFGYTF.

The rearrangement links TRBV12-3 or TRBV12-4 to TRBJ2-1; D remains ambiguous. The CDR3 totals 15 residues. Trimming pared 5 bases from V and 5 bases from J, leaving 16 bases between. The CDR3 DNA reads TGTGCCAGCAGTCCCAGTTTGGCTCTTCACAATGAGCAGTTCTTC. Protein product: CASSPSLALHNEQFF.

This clonotype has at least ten counts. The J gene is TRBJ2-1, the V gene TRBV5-1; 15 bases are shared with TRBD2. V lost 2 bases and J lost 0; bases outside the gene matches: 6. From germline, CDR1 is SGHRS and CDR2 YFSETQ. The CDR3 totals 19 residues. In DNA, the CDR3 is TGCGCCAGCAGCTTAACCGGACTAGCGGGGGGGAACTCCTACAATGAGCAGTTCTTC. Translated: CASSLTGLAGGNSYNEQFF.

This clonotype came up a few times. The rearrangement uses TRBV18 and TRBJ2-3; unclear D gene. The CDR3 contains 16 residues. The V and J ends lost 0 bases and 1 base respectively, with 11 bases between them. From germline, CDR1 is KGHSH and CDR2 LQKENI. CDR3 coding DNA: TGTGCCAGCTCACCACCAGCGCGGACCCGCACAGATACGCAGTATTTT. This translates into CASSPPARTRTDTQYF.

The rearrangement links TRBV19 to TRBJ1-5; D ambiguous. There are 12 residues in the CDR3. V was cut by 5 bases and J by 6 bases, with 8 bases left in between. The germline CDR1 and CDR2 sequences are LNHDA and SQIVND (reference sequence). CDR3 sequence reads: CASSDLPQPQHF. DNA of the CDR3: TGTGCCAGTAGTGATCTCCCTCAGCCCCAGCATTTT. The full variable domain, in which reference TRBV19 and TRBJ1-5 provide the parts outside the CDR3, is DGGITQSPKYLFRKEGQNVTLSCEQNLNHDAMYWYRQDPGQGLRLIYYSQIVNDFQKGDIAEGYSVSREKKESFPLTVTSAQKNPTAFYLCASSDLPQPQHFGDGTRLSIL.

This clonotype was detected ten times or more. This chain links TRBV5-1 with TRBJ1-1, with D possibly TRBD1 on 6 matching bases. The germline V gene encodes CDR1 SGHRS and CDR2 YFSETQ. With 2 bases removed from V and 3 bases from J, the gap between germline ends came to 23 bases. The CDR3 runs 18 residues. Here the CDR3 DNA reads TGCGCCAGCAGCTTCGCCTCGGGGGCCCCAAAGGGGGACACTGAAGCTTTCTTT. It encodes CASSFASGAPKGDTEAFF. The whole variable domain, filled in from reference TRBV5-1 and TRBJ1-1, reads KAGVTQTPRYLIKTRGQQVTLSCSPISGHRSVSWYQQTPGQGLQFLFEYFSETQRNKGNFPGRFSGRQFSNSRSEMNVSTLELGDSALYLCASSFASGAPKGDTEAFFGQGTRLTVV.

On this clonotype itself: A read error may be the cause here, since a much bigger clone is one base away. The chain has TRBV15 and TRBJ2-1; D is possibly TRBD1 (6 bases). Germline V CDR1 and CDR2: LNHNV, YYDKDF (reference sequence). The V gene lost 6 bases and the J gene lost 2 bases, with 17 bases spanning the gap. The CDR3 totals 16 residues. In DNA, the CDR3 is TGTGCCACCAGAAGCGGCACAGGGCTCCCCTACAATGAGCAGTTCTTC. Amino acid sequence: CATRSGTGLPYNEQFF.

In this sample, this clonotype turned up a few times. The chain recombines TRBV10-3 with TRBJ2-5, with 10 nucleotides matching TRBD2. This CDR3 is 13 amino acids long. Per the germline V gene, CDR1 is ENHRY and CDR2 is SYGVKD. The junction had 2 bases not matched to a gene; V was cut back by 6 bases and J by 4 bases. CDR3 sequence reads: CAIRSGRGETQYF. In DNA, the CDR3 is TGTGCCATCAGAAGCGGGAGGGGAGAGACCCAGTACTTC.